Sequencing of this T cell receptor (beta chain) was carried out in a study of OX40 agonist ivuxolimab in advanced cancers. Whole-study context: Checkpoint inhibitors had been given previously to approximately 41% of patients.

Data came from immunoSEQ multiplex PCR; TCRdb stores just in-frame clones and leaves some out. This sample carries some 32,000 clones, approximately 88% of them seen once, and the ten largest clones take approximately 20%. V gave up 5 bases and J gave up 10 bases; unmatched junction bases: 5. Germline-derived CDR1 and CDR2 are PRHDT and FYEKMQ (reference sequence). This CDR3 contains 12 residues. The sequenced sample was CD4+ or CD8+ T cells sorted from blood, obtained in a trial of the OX40 agonist ivuxolimab. The J gene is TRBJ2-1, the V gene TRBV13; TRBD2 aligns across 7 bases. The TCR comes from an adult with an advanced solid tumor such as melanoma, head and neck, liver or kidney cancer. CDR3 nucleotides: TGTGCCAGCAGCGAGACTAGCCAGGAGCAGTTCTTC. Translated, it gives CASSETSQEQFF.